This is a list of T cell receptor beta chains from one sample in a study of identical twins. TCRdb re-derived calls from the 5' RACE reads in MiXCR, one entry per CDR3 protein. The repertoire holds about 690,000 distinct CDR3 sequences, with about 20% as singletons. The sample also formed part of further work on T cells expressing NK-cell markers.

What was sequenced was PBMCs. The source of these receptors is a woman aged 18-29 years in good health. The CDR3 runs from the conserved cysteine through the conserved F or W. A D gene is named only where the DNA matches it firmly. For some rows the clone size is stated as once, few or many, or as a class when expanded; others skip it.

CASSSSSYNSPLHF,TGTGCCAGCAGCTCGAGCTCCTATAATTCACCCCTCCACTTT,TRBJ1-6,-,many,TRBV13
CSARKTGGTEAFF,TGCAGTGCTAGAAAGACAGGGGGCACTGAAGCTTTCTTT,TRBJ1-1,TRBD1,-,TRBV20-1
CASRLPTGLANTGNEQFF,TGTGCCAGCAGACTACCGACGGGACTAGCTAATACCGGCAATGAGCAGTTCTTC,TRBJ2-1,TRBD2,-,TRBV11-1
CSVERGHSGADTQYF,TGCAGCGTTGAAAGAGGTCACAGTGGTGCAGATACGCAGTATTTT,TRBJ2-3,-,many,TRBV29-1
CASSQDAGTGENEQFF,TGCGCCAGCAGCCAAGACGCGGGAACTGGAGAGAATGAGCAGTTCTTC,TRBJ2-1,-,-,TRBV4-3
CASSYRTSYGYTF,TGTGCCAGCAGTTATCGGACGTCCTATGGCTACACCTTC,TRBJ1-2,-,-,TRBV6-5
CASSVGLANQETQYF,TGTGCCAGCAGCGTAGGACTAGCGAATCAAGAGACCCAGTACTTC,TRBJ2-5,TRBD2,-,TRBV7-2
CATSSGSGTGELFF,TGTGCCACCTCAAGCGGGAGTGGCACCGGGGAGCTGTTTTTT,TRBJ2-2,TRBD2,-,TRBV24-1
CASSQGSLTDTQYF,TGCGCCAGCAGCCAAGGGTCCCTGACAGATACGCAGTATTTT,TRBJ2-3,-,-,TRBV4-1
CSAGRGGNRETQYF,TGCAGCGCGGGTCGTGGAGGGAACAGGGAGACCCAGTACTTC,TRBJ2-5,-,-,TRBV29-1
CASTQPGTGTEAFF,TGTGCCAGCACCCAGCCCGGGACAGGCACTGAAGCTTTCTTT,TRBJ1-1,TRBD1,few,TRBV12-3/TRBV12-4
CASSVAPTHGVEQYF,TGTGCCAGCAGCGTAGCCCCCACACACGGGGTCGAGCAGTACTTC,TRBJ2-7,-,few,TRBV9
CASSQDYGGGRHEQYF,TGTGCCAGCAGCCAAGATTACGGCGGGGGGCGGCACGAGCAGTACTTC,TRBJ2-7,TRBD2,few,TRBV3-1
CASSHPRAGGRDNEQFF,TGTGCCAGCAGCCATCCCCGAGCGGGAGGGCGGGACAATGAGCAGTTCTTC,TRBJ2-1,TRBD2,-,TRBV6-2/TRBV6-3
CASSRTGVILGYGYTF,TGTGCCAGCAGCCGGACAGGGGTGATTCTGGGCTATGGCTACACCTTC,TRBJ1-2,TRBD1,-,TRBV6-1
CASSPNLRAGTNTGELFF,TGTGCCAGTAGCCCTAACCTCCGAGCGGGGACGAACACCGGGGAGCTGTTTTTT,TRBJ2-2,TRBD2,-,TRBV19
CASSSRDRAPYNEQFF,TGTGCCAGCAGTTCCCGGGACAGGGCGCCCTACAATGAGCAGTTCTTC,TRBJ2-1,TRBD1,few,TRBV12-3/TRBV12-4
CSARVRGGTEAFF,TGCAGTGCACGGGTGCGGGGGGGTACTGAAGCTTTCTTT,TRBJ1-1,-,many,TRBV20-1
CAIRENGGSYNEQFF,TGTGCCATCAGAGAAAATGGGGGCTCCTACAATGAGCAGTTCTTC,TRBJ2-1,-,few,TRBV10-3
CAWSVGGVRETQYF,TGTGCCTGGAGTGTAGGAGGCGTTCGGGAGACCCAGTACTTC,TRBJ2-5,-,-,TRBV30
CASSLDGGGNYGYTF,TGCGCCAGCAGCTTGGACGGGGGAGGTAACTATGGCTACACCTTC,TRBJ1-2,-,-,TRBV5-1
CSATPEGYGYTF,TGCAGTGCTACTCCAGAGGGGTATGGCTACACCTTC,TRBJ1-2,-,few,TRBV20-1
CATTGLKIYNEQFF,TGTGCCACCACCGGACTAAAAATTTACAATGAGCAGTTCTTC,TRBJ2-1,-,few,TRBV24-1
CASSEVGLAAFF,TGTGCCAGCTCAGAAGTGGGGCTCGCAGCTTTCTTT,TRBJ1-1,-,-,TRBV18
CASRPSWGYEQFF,TGTGCCAGCAGACCTTCCTGGGGCTATGAGCAGTTCTTC,TRBJ2-1,-,few,TRBV6-1
CAISERQGDTEAFF,TGTGCCATCAGTGAAAGACAGGGGGACACTGAAGCTTTCTTT,TRBJ1-1,TRBD1,-,TRBV10-3